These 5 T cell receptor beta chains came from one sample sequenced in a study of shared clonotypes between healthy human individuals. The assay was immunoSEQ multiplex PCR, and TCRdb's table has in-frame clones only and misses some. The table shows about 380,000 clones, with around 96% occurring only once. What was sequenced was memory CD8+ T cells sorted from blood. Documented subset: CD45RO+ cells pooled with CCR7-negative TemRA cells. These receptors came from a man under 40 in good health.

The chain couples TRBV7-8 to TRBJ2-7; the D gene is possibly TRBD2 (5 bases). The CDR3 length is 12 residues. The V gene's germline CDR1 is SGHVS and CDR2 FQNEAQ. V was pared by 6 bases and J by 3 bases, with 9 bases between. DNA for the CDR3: TGTGCCAGCAGTTACGGGGTCTACGAGCAGTACTTC. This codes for CASSYGVYEQYF.

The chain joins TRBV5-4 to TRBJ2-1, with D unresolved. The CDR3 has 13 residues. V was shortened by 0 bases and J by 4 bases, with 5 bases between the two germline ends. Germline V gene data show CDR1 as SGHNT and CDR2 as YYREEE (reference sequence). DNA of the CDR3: TGTGCCAGCAGCTTGGAAGCTTACAATGAGCAGTTCTTC. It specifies CASSLEAYNEQFF.

The CDR3 reads CAISEWGQPQHF. In DNA form, the CDR3 reads TGTGCCATCAGTGAGTGGGGGCAGCCCCAGCATTTT. The chain couples TRBV10-3 to TRBJ1-5; a possible D gene is TRBD1 (5 bases). The ends were cut back, 1 base at V and 7 bases at J, with 5 bases in the middle. This CDR3 comprises 12 residues. Germline CDR1 and CDR2: ENHRY and SYGVKD.

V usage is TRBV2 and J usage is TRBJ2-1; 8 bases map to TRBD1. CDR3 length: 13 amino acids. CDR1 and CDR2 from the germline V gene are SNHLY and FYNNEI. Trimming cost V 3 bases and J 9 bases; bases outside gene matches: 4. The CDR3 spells CASSDWTGIEQFF. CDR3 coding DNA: TGTGCCAGCAGTGACTGGACAGGGATTGAGCAGTTCTTC.

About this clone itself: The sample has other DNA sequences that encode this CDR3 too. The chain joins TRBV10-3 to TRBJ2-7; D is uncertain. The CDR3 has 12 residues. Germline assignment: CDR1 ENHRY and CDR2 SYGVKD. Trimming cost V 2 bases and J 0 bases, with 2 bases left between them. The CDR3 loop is CAISESSYEQYF. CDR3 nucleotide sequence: TGTGCCATCAGTGAGAGCTCCTACGAGCAGTACTTC.